This TCR beta chain originates from a study of blood T cells in healthy people across ages. The sample, about 9.7 milliliters of peripheral blood, was drawn from each donor. Primed by a sample-barcoded 5' primer and a J-beta primer mix, a second PCR proceeded for roughly 6 to 12 cycles. TCRdb itself ran the 5' RACE reads through MiXCR, one entry per CDR3 protein. The profile shows some 1.5 million distinct CDR3 sequences, 28% of them singletons. This CDR3 has 13 amino acids. The V end lost 5 bases, the J end lost 7 bases, and 11 bases lay between the germline ends. Germline V lookup: CDR1 SGHTA, CDR2 FQGNSA.

The specimen was blood. This clonotype was obtained from a woman in her 30s in good health. The gene calls are TRBV7-2 and TRBJ2-2; D is possibly TRBD2 (6 bases). CDR3 DNA: TGTGCCAGCAGCATAGGAGGGTTCGGGGAGCTGTTTTTT. This sequence encodes CASSIGGFGELFF.